The 26 T cell receptor beta chains below all came from one sample that was sequenced in a study of blood T cell repertoires in COVID-19. Sequenced by immunoSEQ multiplex PCR; TCRdb stores in-frame clones only, minus some. The top ten clones hold roughly 4.5% of a sample with some 190,000 clones, 85% of them seen once. Sequencing was performed on peripheral blood. The receptors originated from a woman aged 80 or over with acute or convalescent COVID-19.

The CDR3 spells CASSFYDRAVNGYTF. In DNA, the CDR3 is TGTGCCAGTAGTTTTTACGACAGGGCCGTCAATGGCTACACCTTC. The V gene is TRBV19, the J gene TRBJ1-2, with TRBD1 matching over 7 bases. The length of the CDR3 is 15 residues. V lost 5 bases to trimming and J lost 6 bases; unmatched junction nucleotides: 12. Germline CDR1 is LNHDA and CDR2 is SQIVND (reference sequence). Based on the CDR3 plus reference TRBV19 and TRBJ1-2, the full variable domain is DGGITQSPKYLFRKEGQNVTLSCEQNLNHDAMYWYRQDPGQGLRLIYYSQIVNDFQKGDIAEGYSVSREKKESFPLTVTSAQKNPTAFYLCASSFYDRAVNGYTFGSGTRLTVV.

This chain links TRBV28 with TRBJ1-3, with D unresolved. The CDR3 is 15 amino acids. Trimming pared 5 bases from V and 0 bases from J, leaving 11 bases between. Per germline, CDR1 MDHEN and CDR2 SYDVKM. CDR3 in amino acids: CASSPEMSSGNTIYF. The DNA of the CDR3 is TGTGCCAGCAGTCCCGAAATGAGCTCTGGAAACACCATATATTTT.

The genes are TRBV28 and TRBJ1-1; D uncertain. With 5 bases removed from V and 8 bases from J, the gap between germline ends came to 12 bases. The germline gives CDR1 MDHEN, CDR2 SYDVKM. This CDR3 has 12 amino acids. The CDR3 protein is CASSIPGFEAFF. In DNA form, the CDR3 reads TGTGCCAGCAGTATCCCGGGATTCGAAGCTTTCTTT.

This clone was picked up one time. J is TRBJ2-5 and V is TRBV6-5; weak D call: TRBD2 (5 bases). CDR1 and CDR2 (germline): MNHEY, SVGAGI. V lost 2 bases and J lost 14, with 18 bases in between. The CDR3 is 13 residues long. The CDR3 sequence: CASSYPGIGVTYF. CDR3 DNA sequence: TGTGCCAGCAGTTACCCGGGGATCGGGGTTACTTACTTC.

This clone has a handful of counts. V and J are TRBV28 and TRBJ2-7; D is undetermined. The length of the CDR3 is 14 residues. V was clipped by 4 bases and J by 3 bases, with 13 bases between them. Germline V gene lookup returns CDR1 MDHEN and CDR2 SYDVKM. CDR3 amino acids: CASSSFRAGYEQYF. The CDR3 nucleotides read TGTGCCAGCAGTTCCTTTCGCGCAGGCTACGAGCAGTACTTC.

This chain joins TRBV6-2 or TRBV6-3 and TRBJ1-1; tentative D call: TRBD1 (5 bases). Germline V gene data show CDR1 as MNHEY and CDR2 as SVGEGT. V shed 2 bases and J shed 13 bases, with 20 bases lying between them. CDR3 length: 14 amino acids. The CDR3 sequence is CASSYPRGVQVVFF. The CDR3 DNA sequence: TGTGCCAGCAGTTACCCCCGTGGCGTACAGGTCGTTTTCTTT.

The chain joins TRBV30 to TRBJ2-3, with 9 nucleotides matching TRBD2. Germline loops: CDR1 GTSNPN, CDR2 SVGIG (reference sequence). Unmatched junction bases numbered 7, after V lost 2 bases and J lost 4 bases. CDR3 length equals 15 residues. As DNA, the CDR3 is TGTGCCTGGAGTCGAGCGGGAGGATCCGCAGATACGCAGTATTTT. Its translation: CAWSRAGGSADTQYF.

In its sample, this clone was seen once. CDR3 sequence: CASSKNREGDEKLFF. In nucleotides, the CDR3 is TGTGCCAGCAGTAAAAACAGGGAGGGGGATGAAAAACTGTTTTTT. The genes are TRBV6-5 and TRBJ1-4; a weak D match, TRBD1 (6 bases). CDR3 length: 15 amino acids. Trimming pared 5 bases from V and 6 bases from J, leaving 16 bases between. Germline V lookup: CDR1 MNHEY, CDR2 SVGAGI.

This rearrangement joins TRBV27 to TRBJ2-2; 12 bases align to TRBD1. The V gene end was trimmed by 1 base and the J gene end by 6 bases; junction bases not matched to a gene: 3. The germline gives CDR1 MNHEY, CDR2 SMNVEV (reference sequence). The CDR3 sequence is 16 residues long. CDR3 in amino acids: CASSLWDRGLPGELFF. CDR3 sequence (DNA): TGTGCCAGCAGTTTATGGGACAGGGGGCTCCCCGGGGAGCTGTTTTTT.

The V and J genes are TRBV19 and TRBJ2-7, with a tentative D call TRBD1 (6 bases). The V gene's germline CDR1 is LNHDA and CDR2 SQIVND (reference sequence). This CDR3 region has 16 residues. Trimming left V 6 bases short and J 2 bases short, with 20 bases between. The CDR3 protein is CASSPLIGTRTYEQYF. The CDR3 DNA follows: TGTGCCAGTAGCCCCCTAATCGGGACAAGGACCTACGAGCAGTACTTC.

The rearrangement links TRBV20-1 to TRBJ2-3; weak D call: TRBD1 (6 bases). The germline V gene has CDR1 DFQATT and CDR2 SNEGSKA (reference sequence). The CDR3 sequence is 15 residues long. V dropped 3 bases and J dropped 2 bases, with 15 bases sitting between them. CDR3 DNA sequence: TGCAGTGCTAGTGCAGGGGAGAGATACACAGATACGCAGTATTTT. This translates into CSASAGERYTDTQYF.

The chain couples TRBV19 to TRBJ1-4; D is possibly TRBD1 (5 bases). The CDR3 length is 16 residues. Germline V CDR1 and CDR2: LNHDA, SQIVND (reference sequence). Trimming stripped 7 bases from V and 8 bases from J, with 23 bases between. Here the CDR3 DNA reads TGTGCCAGTAATCTAGGGAGGGGATTCAGCCCAGAAAAACTGTTTTTT. It specifies CASNLGRGFSPEKLFF.

V usage is TRBV19 and J usage is TRBJ2-1, with D possibly TRBD1 on 7 matching bases. Germline V lookup: CDR1 LNHDA, CDR2 SQIVND (reference sequence). CDR3 length equals 15 residues. The V end was cut by 5 bases, the J end by 9 bases, with 20 bases between. The CDR3 nucleotides are TGTGCCAGTAGTGGGGGACTTTTTGACAGGGCTGAGCAGTTCTTC. Protein product: CASSGGLFDRAEQFF.

The rearrangement uses TRBV6-5 and TRBJ1-3; D perhaps matches TRBD1 (6 bases). The germline gives CDR1 MNHEY, CDR2 SVGAGI. Trimming cost V 8 bases and J 0 bases, with 11 bases left between them. This CDR3 region has 14 residues. CDR3 amino acids: CASEGVRSGNTIYF. Written as DNA, the CDR3 is TGTGCCAGCGAGGGGGTCCGCTCTGGAAACACCATATATTTT.

This chain uses TRBV28 with TRBJ2-6; D is uncertain. Germline loops: CDR1 MDHEN, CDR2 SYDVKM. The CDR3 length is 19 residues. Trimming cost V 3 bases and J 0 bases, with 18 bases left between them. DNA of the CDR3: TGTGCCAGCAGTTTTTCCTCTAAGGCGGTCACCTCTGGGGCCAACGTCCTGACTTTC. Translating it yields CASSFSSKAVTSGANVLTF.

This chain links TRBV7-2 with TRBJ1-1, with 9 positions matching TRBD1. CDR3 length: 14 residues. CDR1 and CDR2 from the germline V gene are SGHTA and FQGNSA. V trimming: 7 bases; J trimming: 5 bases; junction bases outside the gene matches: 8. The CDR3 here is CASTAQGAITEAFF. DNA of the CDR3: TGTGCCAGCACCGCACAGGGGGCAATTACTGAAGCTTTCTTT. The full variable domain, with the rest looked up from reference TRBV7-2 and TRBJ1-1, is GAGVSQSPSNKVTEKGKDVELRCDPISGHTALYWYRQSLGQGLEFLIYFQGNSAPDKSGLPSDRFSAERTGGSVSTLTIQRTQQEDSAVYLCASTAQGAITEAFFGQGTRLTVV.

The chain has TRBV6-5 and TRBJ2-7, with 12 bases identical to TRBD2. Trimming cost V 7 bases and J 8 bases; bases outside gene matches: 9. The V gene's germline CDR1 is MNHEY and CDR2 SVGAGI. The CDR3 is made up of 14 amino acids. CDR3 amino acids: CASTQGLAGLQQYF. DNA for the CDR3: TGTGCCAGCACTCAGGGACTAGCGGGTCTACAGCAGTACTTC.

The rearrangement joins TRBV6-2 or TRBV6-3 to TRBJ1-5, with D unresolved. CDR1 and CDR2 (germline): MNHEY, SVGEGT. Trimming removed 0 bases at V and 7 bases at J, with 13 bases between. The CDR3 has 15 amino acids. CDR3 residues: CASSYSPAGGQPQHF. Written as DNA, the CDR3 is TGTGCCAGCAGTTACTCACCAGCGGGCGGGCAGCCCCAGCATTTT.

This chain links TRBV10-3 with TRBJ2-5; 8 positions match TRBD1. Germline V gene lookup returns CDR1 ENHRY and CDR2 SYGVKD. Trimming cost V 4 bases and J 3 bases; bases outside gene matches: 4. There are 14 residues in the CDR3. The CDR3 loop reads CAISGMTGEETQYF. DNA for the CDR3: TGTGCCATCAGTGGGATGACAGGGGAAGAGACCCAGTACTTC.

V and J are TRBV3-1 (or the pseudogene TRBV3-2) and TRBJ2-3, with 7 bases that match TRBD1. Germline V CDR1 and CDR2: LGHDT, YNNKEL (reference sequence). The CDR3 consists of 18 residues. Trimming took 1 base from V and 1 from J; bases not matched to a gene: 11. The DNA for the CDR3 is TGTGCCAGCAGCCAAGGGGGCCGCACAGGGGTCGGCACAGATACGCAGTATTTT. Encoded protein: CASSQGGRTGVGTDTQYF.

The chain recombines TRBV6-5 with TRBJ2-5; 7 nucleotides agree with TRBD2. The CDR3 loop spans 12 amino acids. The germline V gene encodes CDR1 MNHEY and CDR2 SVGAGI. Trimming cost V 6 bases and J 14 bases; bases outside gene matches: 12. CDR3: CASRPGLSYEYF. Here the CDR3 DNA reads TGTGCCAGCAGACCGGGACTATCTTACGAATACTTC.

V gene TRBV18 combines with J gene TRBJ1-6; possibly TRBD1 for D (5 bases). The CDR3 sequence is 16 residues long. Trimming pared 2 bases from V and 7 bases from J, leaving 15 bases between. Germline assignment: CDR1 KGHSH and CDR2 LQKENI. For the CDR3, the DNA is TGTGCCAGCTCACCAAGCCCCACGGGGGTAAATTCACCCCTCCACTTT. This translates into CASSPSPTGVNSPLHF.

The chain recombines TRBV9 with TRBJ1-1; no reliable D call. V was trimmed by 0 bases and J by 6 bases, leaving 12 bases between them. The CDR3 is made up of 14 amino acids. Germline V gene data show CDR1 as SGDLS and CDR2 as YYNGEE. This chain's CDR3 is CASSVASRRAEAFF. For the CDR3, the DNA is TGTGCCAGCAGCGTAGCTTCCCGGCGGGCTGAAGCTTTCTTT.

J is TRBJ2-3 and V is TRBV28, with 8 bases aligning to TRBD1. CDR3 length: 15 residues. Germline CDR1 is MDHEN and CDR2 is SYDVKM. V shed 1 base, J shed 1 base, and the junction held 1 base outside the gene matches. In DNA form, the CDR3 reads TGTGCCAGCAGTTTATCGGGACAGGGCACAGATACGCAGTATTTT. Translated, it gives CASSLSGQGTDTQYF. The complete variable domain, with remaining parts taken from reference TRBV28 and TRBJ2-3, reads DVKVTQSSRYLVKRTGEKVFLECVQDMDHENMFWYRQDPGLGLRLIYFSYDVKMKEKGDIPEGYSVSREKKERFSLILESASTNQTSMYLCASSLSGQGTDTQYFGPGTRLTVL.

The chain joins TRBV5-1 to TRBJ2-2, with D uncertain. Germline V CDR1 and CDR2: SGHRS, YFSETQ. This CDR3 is 14 amino acids long. Trimming shortened V by 0 bases and J by 4 bases, and 7 bases separated the two germline ends. CDR3 loop: CASSLGPTTGELFF. The CDR3 region has the DNA TGCGCCAGCAGCTTGGGTCCTACCACCGGGGAGCTGTTTTTT.

V is TRBV5-1 and J is TRBJ1-4; 7 bases are shared with TRBD1. Losses at the gene ends were 4 bases for V and 7 bases for J; bases not matched to a gene: 4. CDR1 is SGHRS and CDR2 is YFSETQ in the germline V gene. CDR3 length: 13 amino acids. The DNA for the CDR3 is TGCGCCAGCAGCAACGGGACAGCTGAAAAACTGTTTTTT. The encoded protein is CASSNGTAEKLFF.